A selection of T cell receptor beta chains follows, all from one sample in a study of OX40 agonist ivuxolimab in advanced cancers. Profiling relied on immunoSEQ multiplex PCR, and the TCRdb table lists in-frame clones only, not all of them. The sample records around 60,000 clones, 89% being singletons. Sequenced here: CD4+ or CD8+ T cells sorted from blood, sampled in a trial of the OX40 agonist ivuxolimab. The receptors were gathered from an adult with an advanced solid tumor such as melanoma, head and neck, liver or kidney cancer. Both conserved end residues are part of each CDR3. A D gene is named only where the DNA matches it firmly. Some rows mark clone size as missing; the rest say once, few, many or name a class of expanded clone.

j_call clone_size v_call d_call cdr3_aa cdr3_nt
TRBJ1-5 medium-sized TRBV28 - CASSSRDSWNQPQHF TGTGCCAGCAGTTCTCGGGACTCTTGGAATCAGCCCCAGCATTTT
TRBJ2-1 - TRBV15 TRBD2 CATSSPLAGAPNEQFF TGTGCCACCAGCAGCCCCCTAGCGGGAGCCCCAAATGAGCAGTTCTTC
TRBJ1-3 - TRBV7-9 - CASSPSGSSGNTIYF TGTGCCAGCAGCCCATCCGGGAGCTCTGGAAACACCATATATTTT
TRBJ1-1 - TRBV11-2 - CASSLVLWTEAFF TGTGCCAGCAGCTTAGTCCTTTGGACTGAAGCTTTCTTT
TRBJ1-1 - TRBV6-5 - CASSYSTGTEAFF TGTGCCAGCAGTTACTCGACGGGTACTGAAGCTTTCTTT
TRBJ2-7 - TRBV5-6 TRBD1 CASSSLQGTNLPSYEQYF TGTGCCAGCAGCTCACTACAGGGGACAAATCTTCCTTCCTACGAGCAGTACTTC
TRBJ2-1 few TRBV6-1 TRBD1 CASSQDRGSYNEQFF TGTGCCAGCAGTCAGGACAGGGGTTCCTACAATGAGCAGTTCTTC
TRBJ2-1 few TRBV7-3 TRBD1 CASSLKLGTGTSNEQFF TGTGCCAGCAGCTTAAAGCTGGGGACAGGAACTTCCAATGAGCAGTTCTTC
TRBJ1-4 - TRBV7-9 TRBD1 CASSDEGAIWEKLFF TGTGCCAGCAGCGATGAGGGGGCTATTTGGGAAAAACTGTTTTTT
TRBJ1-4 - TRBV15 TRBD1 CASQERTGNEKLFF TGTGCCAGCCAGGAACGGACAGGGAATGAAAAACTGTTTTTT
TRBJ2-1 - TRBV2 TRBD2 CASSDGLADTYNEQFF TGTGCCAGCAGTGACGGACTAGCGGATACCTACAATGAGCAGTTCTTC
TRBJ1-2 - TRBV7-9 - CASRSTSDYGYTF TGTGCCAGCAGGAGTACTTCGGACTATGGCTACACCTTC
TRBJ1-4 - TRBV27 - CASMKGRKLFF TGTGCCAGCATGAAGGGGAGAAAACTGTTTTTT
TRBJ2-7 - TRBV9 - CASSEDPWGAEQYF TGTGCCAGCAGCGAGGACCCTTGGGGGGCCGAGCAGTACTTC
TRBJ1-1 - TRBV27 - CASSIPKGEAFF TGTGCCAGCAGTATCCCCAAGGGCGAAGCTTTCTTT
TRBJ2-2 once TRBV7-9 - CASSLVGRSGELFF TGTGCCAGCAGCTTAGTCGGCCGCTCCGGGGAGCTGTTTTTT
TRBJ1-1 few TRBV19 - CASSAGGVTEAFF TGTGCCAGTAGCGCGGGGGGTGTGACTGAAGCTTTCTTT
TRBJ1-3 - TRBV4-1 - CASSHGSGNTIYF TGCGCCAGCAGCCACGGCTCTGGAAACACCATATATTTT
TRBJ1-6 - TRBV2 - CASSVDSPLHF TGTGCCAGCAGTGTCGATTCACCCCTCCACTTT
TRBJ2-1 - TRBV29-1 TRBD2 CSVAGGGGWNEQFF TGCAGCGTTGCGGGGGGCGGGGGGTGGAATGAGCAGTTCTTC
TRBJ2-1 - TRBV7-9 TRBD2 CASSSTSGAYNEQFF TGTGCCAGCAGCTCGACTAGCGGGGCATACAATGAGCAGTTCTTC
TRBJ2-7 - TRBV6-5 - CASAFGEGYEQYF TGTGCCAGCGCCTTCGGGGAAGGATACGAGCAGTACTTC
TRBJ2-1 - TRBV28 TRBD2 CASSSSGTSGSHPNVWQFF TGTGCCAGCAGTTCCTCGGGAACTAGCGGGAGTCACCCGAATGTTTGGCAGTTCTTC
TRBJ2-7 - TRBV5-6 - CASSFDPAYEQYF TGTGCCAGCAGCTTTGATCCCGCCTACGAGCAGTACTTC